One and the same sample provided the 27 T cell receptor beta chains below, sequenced in a study of TIL therapy for anti-PD-1-resistant metastatic lung cancer. The immunoSEQ assay was v3. Generated by immunoSEQ multiplex PCR, the TCRdb table keeps only in-frame clones and is missing some. The sample has 54,000 or so clones, less than 75% seen once. As to time point: pre-treatment sample, taken before nivolumab and TIL therapy. The material sequenced was blood, taken at baseline. All receptors come from a person between 30 and 80 years old with non-small cell lung cancer.

This clone was counted once. The CDR3 loop is CASSSRSLAGGLNTGELFF. The CDR3 DNA reads as TGTGCCAGCAGCTCGCGATCGCTAGCGGGGGGCCTGAACACCGGGGAGCTGTTTTTT. J is TRBJ2-2 and V is TRBV7-9; 11 nucleotides align to TRBD2. V dropped 4 bases and J dropped 1; count of bases not matched to a gene: 11. Germline-derived CDR1 and CDR2 are SEHNR and FQNEAQ (reference sequence). The CDR3 contains 19 residues.

The V and J genes are TRBV11-3 and TRBJ1-2, with D possibly TRBD1 on 6 matching bases. Germline CDR1 SGHNT, CDR2 YENEEA. This CDR3 is 13 amino acids long. The V end was cut by 5 bases, the J end by 7 bases, with 14 bases between. The CDR3 DNA sequence: TGTGCCAGCAGCGCCAGGACAGCTCTTGGCTACACCTTC. This gives the protein CASSARTALGYTF.

This clone was observed a few times. The CDR3 DNA follows: TGTGCCAGTAGTATGGGAGGGGTAGAGGCGGAAAAACTGTTTTTT. Protein product: CASSMGGVEAEKLFF. V usage is TRBV19 and J usage is TRBJ1-4; TRBD1 is a possible D gene (5 bases). The CDR3 runs 15 residues. The ends were cut back, 3 bases at V and 8 bases at J, with 16 bases in the middle. Germline CDR1 is LNHDA and CDR2 is SQIVND (reference sequence).

CDR3 loop: CATYREPGNTIYF. The CDR3 bases are TGTGCCACCTACAGGGAGCCTGGAAACACCATATATTTT. The gene calls are TRBV19 and TRBJ1-3; the D gene is possibly TRBD1 (6 bases). Trimming stripped 10 bases from V and 2 bases from J, with 12 bases between. The CDR3 has 13 residues. Germline V gives CDR1 LNHDA, CDR2 SQIVND (reference sequence). Full variable domain (remainder filled in from reference TRBV19 and TRBJ1-3): DGGITQSPKYLFRKEGQNVTLSCEQNLNHDAMYWYRQDPGQGLRLIYYSQIVNDFQKGDIAEGYSVSREKKESFPLTVTSAQKNPTAFYLCATYREPGNTIYFGEGSWLTVV.

The chain links TRBV19 to TRBJ2-1, with TRBD2 identical over 7 bases. There are 17 residues in the CDR3. The J segment lost 0 bases and the V segment lost 2 bases, leaving 7 bases of the junction unmatched. Germline V gives CDR1 LNHDA, CDR2 SQIVND (reference sequence). The CDR3 region has the DNA TGTGCCAGTAGTATATCGGCTAGCGGATCCTCCTACAATGAGCAGTTCTTC. Translated, it gives CASSISASGSSYNEQFF.

Concerning this clone itself: Germline is not matched at one junction end, which may reflect a read error. This chain links TRBV4-1 with TRBJ2-7; D is perhaps TRBD1 or TRBD2 (5 bases each). Germline CDR1 reads MGHRA; CDR2 reads YSYEKL. The CDR3 runs 15 residues. The CDR3 is CASSQDLPGTYERYF. The DNA for the CDR3 is TGCGCCAGCAGCCAAGATCTCCCAGGGACCTACGAGCGGTACTTC.

This clone was detected only a few times. V is TRBV5-6 and J is TRBJ2-3; D not certain. Germline V lookup: CDR1 SGHDT, CDR2 YYEEEE. The germline V and J ends were trimmed by 2 bases and 0 bases, with 10 bases remaining between them. This CDR3 spans 15 amino acids. The CDR3 spells CASSFSPTSTDTQYF. The CDR3 DNA sequence: TGTGCCAGCAGCTTCAGTCCAACTAGCACAGATACGCAGTATTTT.

This clone appeared once. This chain uses TRBV2 with TRBJ1-6; the match to TRBD1 covers 8 bases. Germline V gives CDR1 SNHLY, CDR2 FYNNEI. V was pared by 8 bases and J by 7 bases, with 7 bases of the junction left unmatched. The CDR3 contains 14 residues. The CDR3 loop reads CASLGQGANSPLHF. In DNA form, the CDR3 reads TGTGCCAGCCTGGGGCAGGGGGCAAATTCACCCCTCCACTTT.

The J gene is TRBJ2-1, the V gene TRBV9; D remains unclear. Trimming removed 0 bases at V and 3 bases at J, with 10 bases between. The CDR3 consists of 15 residues. Germline values: CDR1 SGDLS, CDR2 YYNGEE. CDR3 sequence: CASSVGDTVYNEQFF. CDR3 sequence (DNA): TGTGCCAGCAGCGTAGGAGACACTGTCTACAATGAGCAGTTCTTC. The full variable domain, in which reference TRBV9 and TRBJ2-1 provide the parts outside the CDR3, is DSGVTQTPKHLITATGQRVTLRCSPRSGDLSVYWYQQSLDQGLQFLIQYYNGEERAKGNILERFSAQQFPDLHSELNLSSLELGDSALYFCASSVGDTVYNEQFFGPGTRLTVL.

This sequence joins TRBV28 and TRBJ1-5; D is unresolved. The CDR3 sequence is 12 residues long. Trimming left V 3 bases short and J 6 bases short, with 6 bases between. Germline V gene data show CDR1 as MDHEN and CDR2 as SYDVKM. This CDR3 reads CASSLVAQPQHF. The DNA for the CDR3 is TGTGCCAGCAGTTTGGTAGCTCAGCCCCAGCATTTT.

The rearrangement joins TRBV29-1 to TRBJ2-5; D possibly corresponds to TRBD1 (6 bases). The CDR3 extends over 14 amino acids. Germline CDR1 is SQVTM and CDR2 is ANQGSEA. With 8 bases removed from V and 4 bases from J, the gap between germline ends came to 20 bases. The CDR3 nucleotides read TGCAGCATTACAGGGAACTTCCTCGCAGAGACCCAGTACTTC. It is translated as CSITGNFLAETQYF.

The sample holds many counts of this clone. CDR3 protein: CASSQDTGSNQPQHF. As DNA, the CDR3 is TGTGCCAGCAGCCAAGATACAGGTAGCAATCAGCCCCAGCATTTT. The chain is built from TRBV4-2 and TRBJ1-5; weak D call: TRBD1 (5 bases). This CDR3 has 15 residues. V was trimmed by 0 bases and J by 0 bases, leaving 6 bases between them. Per the germline V gene, CDR1 is LGHNA and CDR2 is YNFKEQ.

This chain links TRBV7-6 with TRBJ2-4; 8 bases are shared with TRBD1. The V gene's germline CDR1 is SGHVS and CDR2 FNYEAQ. This CDR3 region has 14 residues. J lost 8 bases, V lost 3 bases, and 6 bases had no gene match. The CDR3 sequence is CASSLGRGQDIQYF. In DNA form, the CDR3 reads TGTGCCAGCAGCTTGGGCAGGGGGCAGGACATTCAGTACTTC.

This clone was observed a single time. The chain recombines TRBV29-1 with TRBJ1-1; 9 bases are a match to TRBD1. Germline values: CDR1 SQVTM, CDR2 ANQGSEA. The trim removed 7 bases at V and 2 bases at J, leaving 5 bases unmatched. This CDR3 spans 13 amino acids. CDR3 loop: CSAKDRGNTEAFF. CDR3 in DNA: TGCAGCGCCAAGGACAGGGGAAACACTGAAGCTTTCTTT.

This rearrangement joins TRBV5-1 to TRBJ1-6, with D possibly TRBD1 on 6 matching bases. The CDR3 consists of 13 residues. V was clipped by 4 bases and J by 13 bases, with 15 bases between them. CDR1 is SGHRS and CDR2 is YFSETQ in the germline V gene. The DNA for the CDR3 is TGCGCCAGCAGCAGGCAGGACAGTAACCCCCTCCACTTT. Protein product: CASSRQDSNPLHF.

The chain uses TRBV10-1 and TRBJ2-7; D might be TRBD1 (6 bases). From germline, CDR1 is WNHNN and CDR2 SYGVQD (reference sequence). The V gene lost 6 bases and the J gene lost 1 base, with 10 bases spanning the gap. The CDR3 has 13 amino acids. CDR3 DNA: TGCGCCAGCAGCCCCGGACAGTCCTACGAGCAGTACTTC. Translating it yields CASSPGQSYEQYF.

This chain connects TRBV4-2 to TRBJ2-3; a weak D match, TRBD2 (6 bases). The CDR3 sequence is 16 residues long. CDR1 LGHNA and CDR2 YNFKEQ come from the germline V gene. With 0 bases removed from V and 2 bases from J, the gap between germline ends came to 12 bases. CDR3 in DNA: TGTGCCAGCAGCCAAGATACCGCGGGGCTCACAGATACGCAGTATTTT. Amino acid sequence: CASSQDTAGLTDTQYF.

The chain links TRBV2 to TRBJ1-5; tentatively, D is TRBD1 (6 bases). This CDR3 has 15 amino acids. The germline CDR1 and CDR2 sequences are SNHLY and FYNNEI. Trimming took 4 bases from V and 7 from J, leaving 17 bases between them. CDR3 in amino acids: CASSGGRPGAQPQHF. The CDR3 coding sequence is TGTGCCAGCAGTGGGGGTCGGCCGGGGGCCCAGCCCCAGCATTTT.

The chain is built from TRBV27 and TRBJ2-1, with TRBD1 matching 7 bases. Germline V CDR1 and CDR2: MNHEY, SMNVEV (reference sequence). This CDR3 region has 14 residues. V lost 2 bases to trimming and J lost 6 bases; unmatched junction nucleotides: 4. The CDR3 region has the DNA TGTGCCAGCAGTTTAGGTTCAGGGGGCAATGAGCAGTTCTTC. This encodes CASSLGSGGNEQFF.

The chain carries TRBV28 and TRBJ1-3; 7 nucleotides agree with TRBD1. V dropped 6 bases and J dropped 4; count of bases not matched to a gene: 9. Germline V gives CDR1 MDHEN, CDR2 SYDVKM. CDR3 length: 15 residues. The DNA for the CDR3 is TGTGCCAGCAGCACAGGGGCCGGAATCGGAAACACCATATATTTT. Residues: CASSTGAGIGNTIYF.

The rearrangement links TRBV7-9 to TRBJ2-7, with 7 bases identical to TRBD1. The CDR3 sequence is 13 residues long. The germline V gene has CDR1 SEHNR and CDR2 FQNEAQ (reference sequence). V gave up 7 bases and J gave up 5 bases; unmatched junction bases: 8. The CDR3 DNA reads as TGTGCCAGCACCTTGACAGGGCTAGACGAGCAGTACTTC. Its translation is CASTLTGLDEQYF. The full variable domain, with the rest looked up from reference TRBV7-9 and TRBJ2-7, is DTGVSQNPRHKITKRGQNVTFRCDPISEHNRLYWYRQTLGQGPEFLTYFQNEAQLEKSRLLSDRFSAERPKGSFSTLEIQRTEQGDSAMYLCASTLTGLDEQYFGPGTRLTVT.

V and J are TRBV7-8 and TRBJ1-5; 7 bases are shared with TRBD1. CDR1 SGHVS and CDR2 FQNEAQ come from the germline V gene. The CDR3 is 14 residues long. With 1 base clipped from V and 7 bases from J, the junction kept 4 bases outside the gene matches. The CDR3 coding sequence is TGTGCCAGCAGCTTAGAGACAGGGCGCCAGCCCCAGCATTTT. Translation: CASSLETGRQPQHF.

The count of this clone is one. The CDR3, as DNA: TGTGCCAGCAGCCCCACTGGGGGCGCCGCCGGGGAGCTGTTTTTT. It specifies CASSPTGGAAGELFF. The gene calls are TRBV11-2 and TRBJ2-2; D is perhaps TRBD1 (6 bases). Germline V CDR1 and CDR2: SGHAT, FQNNGV. The V end lost 5 bases, the J end lost 6 bases, and 16 bases lay between the germline ends. The CDR3 covers 15 residues.

The chain uses TRBV5-4 and TRBJ2-5; no firm D call. V dropped 1 base and J dropped 5 bases, with 9 bases sitting between them. The CDR3 consists of 13 residues. Germline CDR1 and CDR2: SGHNT and YYREEE (reference sequence). CDR3 sequence (DNA): TGTGCCAGCAGCTTGAGATTGGAGGAGACCCAGTACTTC. It encodes CASSLRLEETQYF.

The V gene is TRBV14, the J gene TRBJ2-7, with D possibly matching TRBD1 (6 bases). Trimming took off 3 bases at V and 0 bases at J, with 9 bases between the two ends. Germline V lookup: CDR1 SGHDN, CDR2 FVKESK. The CDR3 is made up of 14 amino acids. The CDR3 here is CASSQGADSYEQYF. The CDR3 coding sequence is TGTGCCAGCAGCCAGGGGGCGGACTCCTACGAGCAGTACTTC.

The chain joins TRBV14 to TRBJ2-3; 10 bases fit TRBD2. The CDR3 length is 17 residues. Germline-derived CDR1 and CDR2 are SGHDN and FVKESK. Trimming at V came to 4 bases and at J to 3 bases, leaving 10 bases not matched to a gene. The CDR3: CASSPASGRWATDTQYF. CDR3 sequence (DNA): TGTGCCAGCAGCCCGGCTAGCGGGAGATGGGCAACAGATACGCAGTATTTT.

The chain combines TRBV29-1 with TRBJ1-1; TRBD1 might be the D (5 bases). The CDR3 runs to 15 residues. V was cut by 7 bases and J by 0 bases, with 18 bases left in between. Germline lookup yields CDR1 SQVTM and CDR2 ANQGSEA. The CDR3 DNA sequence: TGCAGCGCTTCCAAAGGGGAGGCAATGAACACTGAAGCTTTCTTT. Its protein product is CSASKGEAMNTEAFF.